These 18 T cell receptor beta chains were sequenced from one sample in a study of T-cell reconstitution after alpha-beta-depleted transplantation in children. Molecular barcoding with unique molecular identifiers was used for the TCRbeta library. TCRdb called the PCR reads again in MiXCR, with one record for every CDR3 protein. The sample has about 500,000 distinct CDR3 sequences, 9.5% to 12% seen once. Specimen: PBMCs, mostly from graft donor cells, collected 180 days after TCRalphabeta/CD19-depleted stem cell transplant. These TCRs come from a female patient aged 2-15 years who had a stem cell transplant for aplastic anemia, so the T cells may come from the graft donor.

V and J are TRBV12-3 or TRBV12-4 and TRBJ1-5; TRBD1 matches 7 bases. The CDR3 extends over 13 amino acids. Unmatched junction bases numbered 5, after V lost 5 bases and J lost 7 bases. This CDR3 is CASSPRGVQPQHF. Written as DNA, the CDR3 is TGTGCCAGCAGTCCCAGGGGGGTGCAGCCCCAGCATTTT.

The chain employs TRBV6-2 or TRBV6-3 and TRBJ1-5; D is perhaps TRBD1 (6 bases). V lost 2 bases, J lost 6 bases, and 11 bases lay in between. The germline V gene encodes CDR1 MNHEY and CDR2 SVGEGT. The CDR3 extends over 14 amino acids. CDR3 amino acids: CASSYAGGSQPQHF. The CDR3 nucleotides are TGTGCCAGCAGTTACGCGGGGGGCAGTCAGCCCCAGCATTTT.

The sample holds many counts of this clonotype. The V call is TRBV18, the J call TRBJ2-5, with TRBD1 as a possible D gene (5 bases). Trimming stripped 4 bases from V and 1 base from J, with 13 bases between. From germline, CDR1 is KGHSH and CDR2 LQKENI. This CDR3 has 15 amino acids. DNA of the CDR3: TGTGCCAGCTCACGGACAACCATCCCCCAAGAGACCCAGTACTTC. This codes for CASSRTTIPQETQYF. The entire variable domain, with the rest obtained from reference TRBV18 and TRBJ2-5, is as follows: NAGVMQNPRHLVRRRGQEARLRCSPMKGHSHVYWYRQLPEEGLKFMVYLQKENIIDESGMPKERFSAEFPKEGPSILRIQQVVRGDSAAYFCASSRTTIPQETQYFGPGTRLLVL.

This clonotype was found many times. This chain uses TRBV25-1 with TRBJ2-3, with TRBD2 matching 7 bases. The CDR3 extends over 15 amino acids. Germline assignment: CDR1 MGHDK and CDR2 SYGVNS. Germline trimming cut 4 bases from V and 2 bases from J; bases unmatched to any gene: 6. This chain's CDR3 is CASSGASGSTDTQYF. The CDR3 DNA sequence: TGTGCCAGCAGTGGGGCTAGCGGATCCACAGATACGCAGTATTTT.

There are a few counts of this clonotype. The rearrangement links TRBV27 to TRBJ2-1; 7 nucleotides agree with TRBD1. Trimming removed 8 bases from V and 6 bases from J; junction bases left unmatched: 19. The length of the CDR3 is 17 residues. Germline CDR1 reads MNHEY; CDR2 reads SMNVEV (reference sequence). The DNA of the CDR3 is TGTGCCAGCGGGCGGACAGGTATCAATATAGCCCTCAATGAGCAGTTCTTC. Translation gives CASGRTGINIALNEQFF.

This clonotype occurred many times. This chain joins TRBV20-1 and TRBJ2-3, with D unclear. The germline V gene has CDR1 DFQATT and CDR2 SNEGSKA (reference sequence). The length of the CDR3 is 11 residues. The germline V and J ends were trimmed by 3 bases and 6 bases, with 7 bases remaining between them. CDR3 nucleotides: TGCAGTGCTAGGTCCGGGGATACGCAGTATTTT. Its translation is CSARSGDTQYF.

This chain connects TRBV27 to TRBJ2-5; TRBD2 agrees at 11 bases. The V segment lost 7 bases and the J segment 5 bases; nucleotides outside the gene matches: 12. This CDR3 region has 16 residues. Germline loops: CDR1 MNHEY, CDR2 SMNVEV (reference sequence). CDR3 sequence reads: CASKRYSGGAGETQYF. The CDR3 DNA sequence: TGTGCCAGCAAGCGGTATAGCGGGGGGGCAGGGGAGACCCAGTACTTC.

The gene calls are TRBV20-1 and TRBJ2-7; D possibly corresponds to TRBD2 (6 bases). V shed 5 bases and J shed 0 bases, with 14 bases lying between them. This CDR3 region has 14 residues. The germline gives CDR1 DFQATT, CDR2 SNEGSKA (reference sequence). CDR3 amino acids: CSARPGLSSYEQYV. The CDR3 DNA reads as TGCAGTGCTCGGCCGGGACTGAGCTCCTACGAGCAGTACGTC.

The chain has TRBV4-1 and TRBJ2-3, with TRBD2 identical over 12 bases. CDR3 size: 19 residues. Germline CDR1 is MGHRA and CDR2 is YSYEKL. V lost 1 base to trimming and J lost 2 bases; unmatched junction nucleotides: 10. CDR3 coding DNA: TGCGCCAGCAGCCAAGCCCAGCCTAGCGGGAGGGTCCTCACAGATACGCAGTATTTT. It is translated as CASSQAQPSGRVLTDTQYF.

This clonotype was detected only a few times. The rearrangement links TRBV7-6 to TRBJ2-3, with 12 bases lining up with TRBD2. The CDR3 has 17 amino acids. From germline, CDR1 is SGHVS and CDR2 FNYEAQ. The V segment lost 6 bases and the J segment 5 bases; nucleotides outside the gene matches: 12. This CDR3 is CASRSHSSGRAIDTQYF. CDR3 bases: TGTGCCAGCAGGTCCCATTCTAGCGGGAGGGCCATAGATACGCAGTATTTT.

This clonotype was detected a few times. The chain combines TRBV20-1 with TRBJ1-6; D is undetermined. CDR1 and CDR2 (germline): DFQATT, SNEGSKA (reference sequence). CDR3 size: 16 residues. The ends were cut back, 0 bases at V and 2 bases at J, with 11 bases in the middle. The CDR3 region is CSARDRFSPYNSPLHF. The CDR3 nucleotides are TGCAGTGCTAGAGATCGGTTCAGCCCCTATAATTCACCCCTCCACTTT.

This clonotype was counted at least ten times. This chain connects TRBV6-5 to TRBJ2-2; D is ambiguous. Trimming took off 2 bases at V and 7 bases at J, with 17 bases between the two ends. This CDR3 is built from 16 residues. The germline V gene encodes CDR1 MNHEY and CDR2 SVGAGI. The CDR3: CASSYVALTLGGELFF. CDR3 nucleotide sequence: TGTGCCAGCAGTTACGTCGCCCTCACTCTTGGCGGGGAGCTGTTTTTT.

In this sample, this clonotype turned up a few times. DNA for the CDR3: TGTGCCAGCAGGGGGTTAGAGCTCGAGCAGTACGTC. Amino acids: CASRGLELEQYV. The chain is built from TRBV6-2 or TRBV6-3 and TRBJ2-7; no clear D gene. V was pared by 6 bases and J by 6 bases, with 12 bases between. This CDR3 region has 12 residues. From germline, CDR1 is MNHEY and CDR2 SVGEGT.

This clonotype was observed at least ten times. V usage is TRBV6-2 or TRBV6-3 and J usage is TRBJ1-4; D unclear. The germline CDR1 and CDR2 sequences are MNHEY and SVGEGT. V was trimmed by 6 bases and J by 0 bases, leaving 11 bases between them. CDR3 length equals 15 residues. The CDR3 region is CASSPGPATNEKLFF. CDR3 bases: TGTGCCAGCAGCCCCGGGCCAGCAACTAATGAAAAACTGTTTTTT.

The chain links TRBV6-2 or TRBV6-3 to TRBJ1-5; tentatively, D is TRBD1 (5 bases). This CDR3 region has 14 residues. Trimming shortened V by 7 bases and J by 3 bases, and 13 bases separated the two germline ends. CDR1 and CDR2 from the germline V gene are MNHEY and SVGEGT. CDR3 loop: CASIRAGLNQPQHF. In nucleotides, the CDR3 is TGTGCCAGCATAAGAGCAGGGCTCAATCAGCCCCAGCATTTT.

This clonotype occurred a few times. V usage is TRBV7-6 and J usage is TRBJ1-3, with 7 bases fitting TRBD1. V shed 6 bases, J shed 0 bases, and the junction held 5 bases outside the gene matches. This CDR3 has 15 amino acids. Germline V gives CDR1 SGHVS, CDR2 FNYEAQ. The CDR3 loop is CASSFDRDSGNTIYF. CDR3 DNA sequence: TGTGCCAGCAGTTTCGACAGGGACTCTGGAAACACCATATATTTT.

The sample holds a few counts of this clonotype. The rearrangement uses TRBV15 and TRBJ2-4, with D possibly being TRBD1 (6 bases). Germline CDR1 reads LNHNV; CDR2 reads YYDKDF (reference sequence). The V end was cut by 0 bases, the J end by 9 bases, with 12 bases between. This CDR3 is 14 amino acids long. The CDR3 DNA is TGTGCCACCAGCAGAGACAGGGGCCTCGGCATTCAGTACTTC. The encoded protein is CATSRDRGLGIQYF.

This clonotype was found many times. The rearrangement joins TRBV28 to TRBJ2-1; TRBD2 matches at 10 bases. This CDR3 is 15 amino acids long. Germline assignment: CDR1 MDHEN and CDR2 SYDVKM. V shed 5 bases and J 0 bases; nucleotides not matched to a gene: 1. CDR3 sequence reads: CASSASGSSYNEQFF. The DNA for the CDR3 is TGTGCCAGCAGTGCTAGCGGGAGCTCCTACAATGAGCAGTTCTTC.